A selection of T cell receptor beta chains follows, all from one sample in a study of cytomegalovirus exposure and HLA in healthy donors. The assay was immunoSEQ multiplex PCR, and TCRdb's table has in-frame clones only and misses some. The sample consists of about 270,000 clones, approximately 70% of them appearing once. The material sequenced was PBMCs. The receptor source for this set is a female donor in good health and CMV-seronegative. Each CDR3 is given with its conserved first and last residue. The D gene is left open where the match is weak. Rows give clone size only sometimes, using once, few, many, or a class for an expanded clone.

>TRBV28|TRBD2|NA|TRBJ2-7
TGTGCCAGCAGTCCCCTGGGAGGGAGAGGCTACGAGCAGTACTTC
CASSPLGGRGYEQYF
>TRBV2|NA|few|TRBJ2-2
TGTGCCAGCATGTACAGTTCTAAATTGAACACCGGGGAGCTGTTTTTT
CASMYSSKLNTGELFF
>TRBV6-1|NA|NA|TRBJ2-1
TGTGCCAGCAGTGAAGAGTGGGGAGGGGGCAATGAGCAGTTCTTC
CASSEEWGGGNEQFF
>TRBV5-1|TRBD2|NA|TRBJ2-5
TGCGCCAGCAGCGGCGGGGAGCGGGAGCATCAAGAGACCCAGTACTTC
CASSGGEREHQETQYF
>TRBV30|TRBD1|few|TRBJ1-3
TGTGCCTGGAGTCCGTGGGGACAGGGTGGGTCGAACACCATATATTTT
CAWSPWGQGGSNTIYF
>TRBV27|NA|NA|TRBJ1-2
TGTGCCAGCAGTTTGCCAACAGTTTTCTATGGCTACACCTTC
CASSLPTVFYGYTF
>TRBV4-2|NA|NA|TRBJ2-5
TGTGCCAGCAGCCAAGATAAGGGCAGGGTACAAGAGACCCAGTACTTC
CASSQDKGRVQETQYF
>TRBV6-5|TRBD1|NA|TRBJ2-1
TGTGCCAGCAGTTACATGGGACAGAGTCCCTACAATGAGCAGTTCTTC
CASSYMGQSPYNEQFF
>TRBV20-1|NA|NA|TRBJ2-1
TGCAGTGCTACCCAATCCTGGAGGCAGTTCTTC
CSATQSWRQFF
>TRBV19|NA|NA|TRBJ2-1
TGTGCCAGTTTAGCCGCCCCCTACAATGAGCAGTTCTTC
CASLAAPYNEQFF
>TRBV27|TRBD1|NA|TRBJ2-5
TGTGCCAGCAGTTTCCTCGGACAGGATCAAGAGACCCAGTACTTC
CASSFLGQDQETQYF
>TRBV7-9|NA|NA|TRBJ2-5
TGTGCCAGCAGCTTACCGTACGGGGAAGAGCAGTACTTC
CASSLPYGEEQYF
>TRBV2|NA|NA|TRBJ1-2
TGTGCCAGCAGTGAGAGGTCAGGGACATCCGATGGCTACACCTTC
CASSERSGTSDGYTF
>TRBV30|NA|NA|TRBJ2-7
TGTGCCTGGAGTGCAGGGGTCTACGAGCAGTACTTC
CAWSAGVYEQYF
>TRBV6-7|TRBD1|NA|TRBJ1-4
TGTGCCAGCAGTTTAGCCCCAATTCACAGGGGAGATTCCGAAAAACTGTTTTTT
CASSLAPIHRGDSEKLFF
>TRBV27|NA|NA|TRBJ2-1
TGTGCCAGCAGTCCGGAGGGGTCCTACAATGAGCAGTTCTTC
CASSPEGSYNEQFF
>TRBV5-1|NA|NA|TRBJ1-1
TGCGCCGGCAGCTTGGTCGCAGGGGCGAACACTGAAGCTTTCTTT
CAGSLVAGANTEAFF
>TRBV7-2|NA|once|TRBJ2-5
TGTGCCAGCAGCTACTCTAGGGGGAGCCTGGGGGAGCAGTACTTC
CASSYSRGSLGEQYF
>TRBV29-1|TRBD1|NA|TRBJ1-2
TGCAGCGTCTACTTGGGGACAGCCTATGGCTACACCTTC
CSVYLGTAYGYTF
>TRBV6-5|NA|NA|TRBJ1-1
TGTGCCAGCAGTTATCGGGGAAACACTGAAGCTTTCTTT
CASSYRGNTEAFF
>TRBV5-1|NA|NA|TRBJ1-3
TGCGCCAGCAGCGGAGAGGGGGACTCTGGAAACACCATATATTTT
CASSGEGDSGNTIYF
>TRBV5-6|NA|NA|TRBJ1-2
TGTGCCAGCTACCCTTCCGGGGATGGCTATGGCTACACCTTC
CASYPSGDGYGYTF
>TRBV10-3|TRBD2|once|TRBJ2-7
TGTGCCACCGCTCCTCCCGGGACTAGCGGGAGCGTCCGGTACTTC
CATAPPGTSGSVRYF
>TRBV19|NA|NA|TRBJ2-2
TGTGCCAGTAGTCCCCTTGGGGGGTTGCAAGGCGGGGAGCTGTTTTTT
CASSPLGGLQGGELFF
>TRBV2|NA|NA|TRBJ2-3
TGTGCCAGCAGGTCAACCCCCGGGACTCGGGGGGATACGCAGTATTTT
CASRSTPGTRGDTQYF
>TRBV28|NA|NA|TRBJ1-4
TGTGCCAGCATATCGGGTAATGAAAAACTGTTTTTT
CASISGNEKLFF